The 9 T cell receptor beta chains in this list originate from one sample, sequenced in a study of spatial heterogeneity in lung cancer. Stated time point: sample taken at primary tumor resection. TCRs were sequenced from unsorted whole RNA of tumor, nontumor lung or PBMC. Each CDR3 protein gets one entry after TCRdb re-called the 5' RACE reads with MiXCR. In the table there are approximately 7,000 distinct CDR3 sequences, 5% to 6% of which are singletons. The specimen comprised normal lung tissue next to the tumor, sampled at surgery. The receptor set was obtained from a female donor with early-stage non-small cell lung cancer.

By share, this clonotype ranks as medium-sized. This beta chain is an off-target read within a library intended for alpha chains, so its frequency means little. The chain has TRBV4-1 and TRBJ1-5; the match to TRBD1 covers 8 bases. With V trimmed by 1 base and J by 11 bases, 13 bases remained unmatched. This CDR3 is 16 amino acids long. Germline CDR1 MGHRA, CDR2 YSYEKL. CDR3 nucleotides: TGCGCCAGCAGCCAAGTTGACAGGGGCCCCAGTCTGTCCCAGCATTTT. The encoded protein is CASSQVDRGPSLSQHF.

At least ten counts were recorded for this clonotype. As an off-target read in a library built for alpha chains, this beta chain has a frequency of little significance. J is TRBJ1-1 and V is TRBV29-1; 11 bases map to TRBD1. Looked up from germline, CDR1 is SQVTM and CDR2 is ANQGSEA. CDR3 length: 16 residues. J lost 1 base, V lost 7 bases, and 11 bases had no gene match. In DNA form, the CDR3 reads TGCAGCGCTTCATCGGGACAGGGGGTGTCGAACACTGAAGCTTTCTTT. Translating gives CSASSGQGVSNTEAFF.

Relative to its sample, this clonotype is medium-sized. Because this beta chain is a stray read in a library intended to capture alpha chains, its abundance should not be given much weight. The chain uses TRBV3-1 and TRBJ1-1; TRBD1 matches 9 bases. The ends lost 6 bases at V and 2 bases at J; junction bases unmatched: 10. Germline V lookup: CDR1 LGHDT, CDR2 YNNKEL (reference sequence). This CDR3 spans 16 amino acids. The CDR3 region has the DNA TGTGCCAGCAGACACAGGACAGGGGTTAGAAACACTGAAGCTTTCTTT. This gives the protein CASRHRTGVRNTEAFF.

This clonotype is termed medium-sized (0.01 to 0.1%). This beta chain appears as a stray read in a library generated for alpha chains; its size is not informative. This rearrangement joins TRBV10-3 to TRBJ2-7, with D perhaps matching TRBD2 (5 bases). V dropped 10 bases and J dropped 0 bases, with 16 bases sitting between them. Germline loops: CDR1 ENHRY, CDR2 SYGVKD. The CDR3 consists of 14 residues. In DNA form, the CDR3 reads TGTGCCACCGAGGAGAGGGCGAGCTCCTACGAGCAGTACTTC. This gives the protein CATEERASSYEQYF.

This clonotype is medium-sized (0.01 to 0.1%) in the sample. Found in a library prepared for alpha chains, this beta chain is an off-target read, and its abundance has little meaning. The genes are TRBV27 and TRBJ1-5, with 10 nucleotides matching TRBD1. The CDR3 runs 14 residues. Trimming at V came to 5 bases and at J to 11 bases, leaving 9 bases not matched to a gene. Per the germline V gene, CDR1 is MNHEY and CDR2 is SMNVEV (reference sequence). The CDR3 loop reads CASSQDRGRGTQHF. For the CDR3, the DNA is TGTGCCAGCAGTCAGGACAGGGGGAGAGGGACCCAGCATTTT.

This clonotype was observed many times. The library was built for alpha chains, so this beta chain is an off-target read and its size means little. The rearrangement joins TRBV6-5 to TRBJ1-1; no firm D call. With 0 bases removed from V and 4 bases from J, the gap between germline ends came to 9 bases. Germline V lookup: CDR1 MNHEY, CDR2 SVGAGI. This CDR3 has 14 amino acids. DNA of the CDR3: TGTGCCAGCAGTTACTCAGCGGTGGGCACTGAAGCTTTCTTT. Its translation is CASSYSAVGTEAFF.

The sample holds a few counts of this clonotype. This beta chain represents an off-target read in a library built for alpha chains; its size is of limited meaning. The rearrangement links TRBV4-2 to TRBJ2-2, with D possibly TRBD2 on 5 matching bases. The germline V gene encodes CDR1 LGHNA and CDR2 YNFKEQ. V lost 4 bases to trimming and J lost 0 bases, with 12 bases between them. The CDR3 loop spans 16 amino acids. CDR3 DNA sequence: TGTGCCAGCAGCCCAACCGGGATCACGAACACCGGGGAGCTGTTTTTT. Amino acids: CASSPTGITNTGELFF.

This clonotype has just a few counts. The library was designed around alpha chains, so this beta chain is a stray read whose abundance carries little weight. V usage is TRBV7-3 and J usage is TRBJ2-3; TRBD2 aligns across 7 bases. After removal of 2 bases from V and 4 bases from J, the junction contained 0 bases not matched to a gene. This CDR3 has 13 amino acids. Germline V lookup: CDR1 SGHTA, CDR2 FQGTGA. DNA for the CDR3: TGTGCCAGCAGCTTACGGGAGGCAGATACGCAGTATTTT. Translating it yields CASSLREADTQYF.

For this clonotype: This beta chain is a stray sequence in a library constructed for alpha chains; its clone size is not meaningful. The chain combines TRBV20-1 with TRBJ2-5; D call uncertain. The CDR3 sequence is 13 residues long. V was pared by 1 base and J by 2 bases, with 8 bases between. CDR1 and CDR2 from the germline V gene are DFQATT and SNEGSKA (reference sequence). The CDR3 region is CSARVEAQETQYF. The CDR3 DNA reads TGCAGTGCTAGAGTAGAAGCGCAAGAGACCCAGTACTTC.